Each of the 22 T cell receptor beta chains below was sequenced from the same sample in a study of blood T cells in healthy people across ages. A second PCR, run for about 7 to 12 cycles, used a sample-barcoded 5' primer plus a J-beta primer mix. Each CDR3 protein gets one entry after TCRdb re-called the 5' RACE reads with MiXCR. The table has more than 1 million distinct CDR3 sequences, 45% seen once. Input material: blood. The source of these receptors is a woman aged 60 to 75 in good health.

This clonotype was seen only once. The chain employs TRBV12-3 or TRBV12-4 and TRBJ2-5; 9 bases are a match to TRBD1. The DNA end lines up better with TRBJ2-7; the J call may be wrong. This CDR3 region has 14 residues. CDR3 residues: CASSPDRGWDEQYF. Written as DNA, the CDR3 is TGTGCCAGCAGTCCCGACAGGGGGTGGGACGAGCAGTACTTC.

J is TRBJ2-1 and V is TRBV27, with D unclear. Germline V CDR1 and CDR2: MNHEY, SMNVEV (reference sequence). The CDR3 totals 14 residues. The germline V and J ends were trimmed by 7 bases and 4 bases, with 14 bases remaining between them. The chain's CDR3 is CASISQLLYNEQFF. CDR3 in DNA: TGTGCCAGCATTTCCCAACTACTTTACAATGAGCAGTTCTTC.

The V gene is TRBV20-1, the J gene TRBJ2-1, with TRBD1 identical over 7 bases. This CDR3 contains 16 residues. Trimming at V came to 2 bases and at J to 5 bases, leaving 12 bases not matched to a gene. Germline CDR1 is DFQATT and CDR2 is SNEGSKA (reference sequence). CDR3: CSARSLNRGRNNEQFF. The DNA for the CDR3 is TGCAGTGCTAGATCCCTTAACAGGGGCAGGAACAATGAGCAGTTCTTC.

This clonotype was picked up many times. The chain carries TRBV11-2 and TRBJ2-1; TRBD2 aligns across 8 bases. The CDR3 runs to 16 residues. The junction had 10 bases not matched to a gene; V was cut back by 5 bases and J by 4 bases. In germline, CDR1 is SGHAT, CDR2 FQNNGV. CDR3 bases: TGTGCCAGCAGCCAGTCCCTGGCTAGCGGGTACAATGAGCAGTTCTTC. Protein: CASSQSLASGYNEQFF.

The CDR3 loop reads CASSSSHTQYF. The CDR3 nucleotides read TGTGCCAGCAGCTCCTCCCATACGCAGTATTTT. The chain carries TRBV7-2 and TRBJ2-3; D is ambiguous. The V gene's germline CDR1 is SGHTA and CDR2 FQGNSA. V lost 4 bases and J 7 bases, leaving 6 bases between the germline ends. This CDR3 comprises 11 residues.

The chain employs TRBV12-3 or TRBV12-4 and TRBJ1-4; maybe TRBD1 (5 bases). V lost 6 bases and J lost 3, with 11 bases in between. The CDR3 contains 14 residues. The CDR3 spells CASSPGGSNEKLFF. CDR3 in DNA: TGTGCCAGCAGCCCCGGGGGGTCTAATGAAAAACTGTTTTTT.

CDR3 in DNA: TGCAGTGCGCCGGGACCGTCGAGCACCGGGGAGCTGTTTTTT. Protein product: CSAPGPSSTGELFF. The chain combines TRBV20-1 with TRBJ2-2; either TRBD1 or TRBD2 may supply D (5 bases each). The CDR3 is made up of 14 amino acids. Deletions cut 6 bases from V and 4 bases from J, with 15 bases between. CDR1 DFQATT and CDR2 SNEGSKA come from the germline V gene (reference sequence).

The gene calls are TRBV6-5 and TRBJ2-1; the match to TRBD1 covers 8 bases. Looked up from germline, CDR1 is MNHEY and CDR2 is SVGAGI. The CDR3 length is 18 residues. J was trimmed by 7 bases and V by 4 bases; bases with no gene match: 18. CDR3 nucleotides: TGTGCCAGCAGTTCCAGGACAGGGAGCAGCCGTGCGTGGAATGAGCAGTTCTTC. Protein product: CASSSRTGSSRAWNEQFF.

This clonotype was recorded once. The rearrangement uses TRBV27 and TRBJ2-5, with D possibly being TRBD1 or TRBD2 (5 bases each). The V gene lost 0 bases and the J gene lost 1 base, with 15 bases spanning the gap. The length of the CDR3 is 17 residues. In germline, CDR1 is MNHEY, CDR2 SMNVEV (reference sequence). The CDR3 region has the DNA TGTGCCAGCAGTTTATCTCGGGTCATGAGGGGCCAAGAGACCCAGTACTTC. Translation: CASSLSRVMRGQETQYF.

This clonotype was seen many times. The V and J genes are TRBV27 and TRBJ2-7; D is tentatively TRBD1 or TRBD2 (7 bases each). Germline V lookup: CDR1 MNHEY, CDR2 SMNVEV (reference sequence). Deletions cut 2 bases from V and 1 base from J, with 12 bases between. The length of the CDR3 is 15 residues. The CDR3 DNA is TGTGCCAGCAGTTTACAGGGGGGGGGTTCCTACGAGCAGTACTTC. Translating it yields CASSLQGGGSYEQYF.

This chain's CDR3 is CASSTTGFNYEQYF. As DNA, the CDR3 is TGTGCCAGCTCAACGACAGGGTTCAACTACGAGCAGTACTTC. The chain combines TRBV18 with TRBJ2-7, with 7 bases lining up with TRBD1. Per germline, CDR1 KGHSH and CDR2 LQKENI. The CDR3 extends over 14 amino acids. The ends lost 5 bases at V and 3 bases at J; junction bases unmatched: 7.

CDR3 sequence (DNA): TGCAGTGCTAGAGTAACCGGACTAGCGGGAGCTAGCGTCTACGAGCAGTACTTC. It is translated as CSARVTGLAGASVYEQYF. V gene TRBV20-1 combines with J gene TRBJ2-7; 13 bases are shared with TRBD2. V lost 1 base to trimming and J lost 3 bases; unmatched junction nucleotides: 12. The CDR3 is 18 residues long. From germline, CDR1 is DFQATT and CDR2 SNEGSKA (reference sequence).

The chain employs TRBV4-2 and TRBJ2-3; TRBD1 matches 9 bases. The CDR3 extends over 16 amino acids. Per germline, CDR1 LGHNA and CDR2 YNFKEQ. J lost 3 bases, V lost 2 bases, and 6 bases had no gene match. CDR3 sequence (DNA): TGTGCCAGCAGCCAACAGGACAGGGGTGGGACAGATACGCAGTATTTT. Amino acid sequence: CASSQQDRGGTDTQYF.

The chain joins TRBV12-3 or TRBV12-4 to TRBJ2-7; TRBD1 matches at 8 bases. J was trimmed by 2 bases and V by 6 bases; bases with no gene match: 6. The CDR3 covers 14 residues. The CDR3 bases are TGTGCCAGCAGACCAGGGGGCAGCGCCTACGAGCAGTACTTC. It is translated as CASRPGGSAYEQYF.

The chain carries TRBV29-1 and TRBJ2-3, with TRBD2 as a possible D gene (5 bases). Germline V gene sequence: CDR1 SQVTM, CDR2 ANQGSEA. V lost 3 bases to trimming and J lost 2 bases, with 9 bases between them. The CDR3 length is 13 residues. CDR3 region: CSVEERPTDTQYF. CDR3 sequence (DNA): TGCAGCGTTGAGGAGCGGCCCACAGATACGCAGTATTTT.

The rearrangement uses TRBV6-6 and TRBJ2-2; 7 bases match TRBD1. The CDR3 is 14 amino acids. The germline V gene encodes CDR1 MNHNY and CDR2 SVGAGI (reference sequence). Germline trimming cut 5 bases from V and 6 bases from J; bases unmatched to any gene: 6. The CDR3: CASSQTGTAGELFF. The CDR3 DNA is TGTGCCAGCAGTCAGACAGGGACGGCCGGGGAGCTGTTTTTT.

The chain links TRBV7-3 to TRBJ2-1; D is ambiguous. V lost 0 bases and J 6 bases, leaving 6 bases between the germline ends. This CDR3 is 13 amino acids long. Germline V gene lookup returns CDR1 SGHTA and CDR2 FQGTGA. The DNA for the CDR3 is TGTGCCAGCAGCTTAACCAAAAGCAATGAGCAGTTCTTC. It specifies CASSLTKSNEQFF.

This chain links TRBV6-6 with TRBJ2-5, with 9 bases that match TRBD1. TRBJ2-7 matches the DNA end more closely, so the J call is doubtful. Germline CDR1 MNHNY, CDR2 SVGAGI (reference sequence). The CDR3 totals 13 residues. Here the CDR3 reads CATRDRDTYEQYF. CDR3 nucleotides: TGTGCCACCCGGGACAGGGATACCTACGAGCAGTACTTC.

The chain is built from TRBV27 and TRBJ1-2, with a tentative D call TRBD1 (6 bases). Germline CDR1 and CDR2: MNHEY and SMNVEV (reference sequence). The V and J ends lost 4 bases and 4 bases respectively, with 19 bases between them. The CDR3 contains 16 residues. In DNA form, the CDR3 reads TGTGCCAGCAGTTCCTGGGTCGGGGGCAGAACCTATGGCTACACCTTC. This encodes CASSSWVGGRTYGYTF.

The J gene is TRBJ2-3, the V gene TRBV4-1; 12 nucleotides match TRBD2. V gave up 6 bases and J gave up 7 bases; unmatched junction bases: 14. Germline V gene sequence: CDR1 MGHRA, CDR2 YSYEKL. The CDR3 extends over 17 amino acids. The CDR3 region has the DNA TGCGCCAGCAGTCGTCTAGCGGGAGGGCCCGGCAGAAATACGCAGTATTTT. This codes for CASSRLAGGPGRNTQYF.

The chain recombines TRBV6-5 with TRBJ2-1, with 10 bases fitting TRBD1. The ends lost 6 bases at V and 3 bases at J; junction bases unmatched: 5. The CDR3 covers 15 residues. The germline V gene encodes CDR1 MNHEY and CDR2 SVGAGI. CDR3 sequence (DNA): TGTGCCAGCAGAAAGACAGGGGGCATCTACAATGAGCAGTTCTTC. Its translation is CASRKTGGIYNEQFF.

This clonotype was counted only a few times. This rearrangement joins TRBV20-1 to TRBJ1-5, with D tentatively TRBD1 (5 bases). Trimming left V 3 bases short and J 4 bases short, with 16 bases between. This CDR3 region has 15 residues. CDR1 and CDR2 from the germline V gene are DFQATT and SNEGSKA (reference sequence). The CDR3 sequence is CSASPYTGPNQPQHF. For the CDR3, the DNA is TGCAGTGCTAGTCCCTATACAGGTCCTAATCAGCCCCAGCATTTT.